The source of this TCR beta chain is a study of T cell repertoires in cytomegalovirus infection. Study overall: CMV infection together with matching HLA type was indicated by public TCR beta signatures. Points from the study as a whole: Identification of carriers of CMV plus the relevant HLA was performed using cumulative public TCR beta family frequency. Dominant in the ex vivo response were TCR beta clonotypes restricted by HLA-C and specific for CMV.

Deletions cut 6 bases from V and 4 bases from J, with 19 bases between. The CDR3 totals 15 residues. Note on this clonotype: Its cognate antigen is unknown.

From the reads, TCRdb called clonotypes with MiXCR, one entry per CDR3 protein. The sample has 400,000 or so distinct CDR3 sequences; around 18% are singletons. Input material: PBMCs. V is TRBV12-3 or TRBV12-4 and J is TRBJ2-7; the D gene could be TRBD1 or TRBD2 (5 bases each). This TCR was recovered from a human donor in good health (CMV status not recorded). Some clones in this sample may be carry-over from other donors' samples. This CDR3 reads CASSPARDGKYEQYF. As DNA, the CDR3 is TGTGCCAGCAGCCCCGCTAGGGACGGCAAATACGAGCAGTACTTC.